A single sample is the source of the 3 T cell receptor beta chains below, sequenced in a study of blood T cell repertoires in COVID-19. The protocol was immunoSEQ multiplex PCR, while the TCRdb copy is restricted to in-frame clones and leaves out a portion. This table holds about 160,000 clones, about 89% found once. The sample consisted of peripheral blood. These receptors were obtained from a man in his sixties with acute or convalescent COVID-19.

CDR3 DNA sequence: TGTGCCAGTAGCATAAGGGGGCAGAAAAATGAGCAGTTCTTC. As protein: CASSIRGQKNEQFF. This sequence joins TRBV19 and TRBJ2-1, with 7 positions matching TRBD1. V was clipped by 6 bases and J by 7 bases; unmatched bases: 9. The CDR3 is 14 amino acids. Germline CDR1 LNHDA, CDR2 SQIVND (reference sequence).

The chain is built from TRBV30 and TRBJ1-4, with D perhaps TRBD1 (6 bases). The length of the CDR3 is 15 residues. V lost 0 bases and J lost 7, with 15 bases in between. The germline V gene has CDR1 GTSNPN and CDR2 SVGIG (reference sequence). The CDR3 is CAWSVAARGREKLFF. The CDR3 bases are TGTGCCTGGAGTGTGGCAGCCAGGGGTCGTGAAAAACTGTTTTTT. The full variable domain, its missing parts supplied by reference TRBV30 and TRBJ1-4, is SQTIHQWPATLVQPVGSPLSLECTVEGTSNPNLYWYRQAAGRGLQLLFYSVGIGQISSEVPQNLSASRPQDRQFILSSKKLLLSDSGFYLCAWSVAARGREKLFFGSGTQLSVL.

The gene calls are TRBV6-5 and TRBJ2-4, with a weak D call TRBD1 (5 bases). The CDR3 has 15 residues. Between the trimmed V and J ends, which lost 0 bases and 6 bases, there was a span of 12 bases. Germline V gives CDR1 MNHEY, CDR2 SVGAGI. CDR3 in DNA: TGTGCCAGCAGTTACTCGGGGCAGGGTGGAAACATTCAGTACTTC. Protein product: CASSYSGQGGNIQYF.